This note documents a single T cell receptor beta chain sequence. Its antigen is currently unknown. The CDR3 has 13 amino acids. In germline, CDR1 is SNHLY, CDR2 FYNNEI. These data come from a study of CXCR3-negative and CXCR3-positive naive CD8 T cells. Background on the study: Roughly 1.5 +/- 0.3 million TRB reads came from each library, giving some 150 million in total.

Preparation of TRB cDNA libraries relied on 5' RACE carrying UMI labels. TCRdb re-called the 5' RACE reads, yielding one record per CDR3 amino acid sequence without DNA. The sample totals tens of thousands of distinct CDR3 sequences. Study results and limitations: Similar TRBV-TRBJ usage was seen in naive cells (both CXCR3-negative and CXCR3-positive), but memory cells differed.

The sequence derives from a human donor in good health. Some clones in this sample may be carry-over from other donors' samples. Specimen: memory CD8+ T cells from blood. This chain connects TRBV2 to TRBJ2-7. The CDR3 protein is CASKIATFYEQYF.